Listed below are T cell receptor beta chains from one sample, sequenced in a study of shared clonotypes between healthy human individuals. Assay used: immunoSEQ multiplex PCR; TCRdb lists only in-frame clones, some missing. The sample consists of 2 million to 2.5 million clones, just under 95% of them appearing once. The specimen sequenced was naive CD4+ T cells from PBMCs. These receptors originate from a man aged 18 to 29 in good health. Some clones in this sample may be carry-over from other donors' samples. Each CDR3 is given with its conserved first and last residue. Each record gives: V gene, J gene, clone size, D gene, CDR3 DNA, CDR3 protein. D genes are given only for firm matches. Size is omitted from some rows. Given values are once, few, many or a class for expanded clones.

V gene: TRBV6-1
J gene: TRBJ2-4
clone size: NA
D gene: NA
CDR3 DNA: TGTGCCAGCAGTACAGGGGCCAAAAACATTCAGTACTTC
CDR3 protein: CASSTGAKNIQYF

V gene: TRBV28
J gene: TRBJ1-2
clone size: NA
D gene: NA
CDR3 DNA: TGTGCCAGCAGTAGCCCTCAAGGAGGCTACACCTTC
CDR3 protein: CASSSPQGGYTF

V gene: TRBV6-1
J gene: TRBJ2-1
clone size: NA
D gene: TRBD2
CDR3 DNA: TGTGCCAGCAGTGAAGGTACGCTAGCGGGGGACAAGCAGTTCTTC
CDR3 protein: CASSEGTLAGDKQFF

V gene: TRBV2
J gene: TRBJ1-2
clone size: NA
D gene: NA
CDR3 DNA: TGTGCCAGCAACGCCGACAACTATGGCTACACCTTC
CDR3 protein: CASNADNYGYTF

V gene: TRBV18
J gene: TRBJ2-7
clone size: NA
D gene: NA
CDR3 DNA: TGTGCCAGCTCACTGGTGGGACGACTGGGCGACGAGCAGTACTTC
CDR3 protein: CASSLVGRLGDEQYF

V gene: TRBV19
J gene: TRBJ2-1
clone size: NA
D gene: TRBD2
CDR3 DNA: TGTGCCAGTAGTGGCGGGGGATGGCTTGGCAATGAGCAGTTCTTC
CDR3 protein: CASSGGGWLGNEQFF

V gene: TRBV5-1
J gene: TRBJ1-1
clone size: NA
D gene: NA
CDR3 DNA: TGCGCCAGCAGCTTGAGCGGGCTGAACACTGAAGCTTTCTTT
CDR3 protein: CASSLSGLNTEAFF

V gene: TRBV9
J gene: TRBJ2-1
clone size: NA
D gene: NA
CDR3 DNA: TGTGCCAGCAGCGTAGGGGCGGGGTACAATGAGCAGTTCTTC
CDR3 protein: CASSVGAGYNEQFF

V gene: TRBV7-9
J gene: TRBJ2-6
clone size: NA
D gene: NA
CDR3 DNA: TGTGCCAGCAGCGCGCCCTCTGGGGCCAACGTCCTGACTTTC
CDR3 protein: CASSAPSGANVLTF

V gene: TRBV28
J gene: TRBJ2-4
clone size: NA
D gene: NA
CDR3 DNA: TGTGCCAGCAGTTTTTATGGGATTATAGCCAAAAACATTCAGTACTTC
CDR3 protein: CASSFYGIIAKNIQYF

V gene: TRBV7-2
J gene: TRBJ2-3
clone size: NA
D gene: TRBD2
CDR3 DNA: TGTGCCAGCAGCCGGACTAGCTCTTTCACAGATACGCAGTATTTT
CDR3 protein: CASSRTSSFTDTQYF

V gene: TRBV2
J gene: TRBJ1-1
clone size: NA
D gene: NA
CDR3 DNA: TGTGCCAGCAGAACTCTAAGCACACTCTCTGAAGCTTTCTTT
CDR3 protein: CASRTLSTLSEAFF

V gene: TRBV7-9
J gene: TRBJ2-1
clone size: NA
D gene: NA
CDR3 DNA: TGTGCCAGCAGCTTAGCCCGGGCAAATGAGCAGTTCTTC
CDR3 protein: CASSLARANEQFF

V gene: TRBV25-1
J gene: TRBJ2-5
clone size: NA
D gene: TRBD2
CDR3 DNA: TGTGCCAGCAGTGCCTTTCGAGCGGGACAAGAGACCCAGTACTTC
CDR3 protein: CASSAFRAGQETQYF

V gene: TRBV7-6
J gene: TRBJ2-1
clone size: NA
D gene: TRBD1
CDR3 DNA: TGTGCCAGCAGCCAAAGGGGGGGACAGGGGGAAAATGAGCAGTTCTTC
CDR3 protein: CASSQRGGQGENEQFF

V gene: TRBV7-2
J gene: TRBJ1-1
clone size: NA
D gene: TRBD1
CDR3 DNA: TGTGCCAGCAGCAACAGGGGGATGACTGAAGCTTTCTTT
CDR3 protein: CASSNRGMTEAFF

V gene: TRBV2
J gene: TRBJ2-5
clone size: NA
D gene: TRBD2
CDR3 DNA: TGTGCCAGCAGTCCCCTAGCGGGCGGACAAGAGACCCAGTACTTC
CDR3 protein: CASSPLAGGQETQYF

V gene: TRBV28
J gene: TRBJ2-7
clone size: once
D gene: TRBD1
CDR3 DNA: TGTGCCAGCAGACTCCGGGACAGGGGCTACGAGCAGTACTTC
CDR3 protein: CASRLRDRGYEQYF

V gene: TRBV28
J gene: TRBJ2-7
clone size: NA
D gene: TRBD1
CDR3 DNA: TGTGCCAGCTTGACAGGGGACAAATACGAGCAGTACTTC
CDR3 protein: CASLTGDKYEQYF

V gene: TRBV5-1
J gene: TRBJ1-2
clone size: once
D gene: NA
CDR3 DNA: TGCGCCAGCACCGTCGACCCTCAAGGGGAAGGCTACACCTTC
CDR3 protein: CASTVDPQGEGYTF

V gene: TRBV30
J gene: TRBJ2-1
clone size: NA
D gene: NA
CDR3 DNA: TGTGCCTGGAGTAAAGGTCCGGCTGAGCAGTTCTTC
CDR3 protein: CAWSKGPAEQFF

V gene: TRBV19
J gene: TRBJ2-6
clone size: once
D gene: NA
CDR3 DNA: TGTGCCAGTAGTACCCAAACAGGCGACGCATCTGGGGCCAACGTCCTGACTTTC
CDR3 protein: CASSTQTGDASGANVLTF

V gene: TRBV5-1
J gene: TRBJ2-2
clone size: NA
D gene: TRBD2
CDR3 DNA: TGCGCCAGCAGCCTACCAGGGACTAGCGGGAGTTTTACCGGGGAGCTGTTTTTT
CDR3 protein: CASSLPGTSGSFTGELFF

V gene: TRBV12-5
J gene: TRBJ2-3
clone size: NA
D gene: NA
CDR3 DNA: TGTGCTAGTGGTTTGGTGGGGATGGATACGCAGTATTTT
CDR3 protein: CASGLVGMDTQYF

V gene: TRBV6-5
J gene: TRBJ2-7
clone size: NA
D gene: TRBD1
CDR3 DNA: TGTGCCAGCAGCCGGACAGGGAATACCTACGAGCAGTACTTC
CDR3 protein: CASSRTGNTYEQYF

V gene: TRBV2
J gene: TRBJ2-5
clone size: NA
D gene: NA
CDR3 DNA: TGTGCCAGCGCTCCCCAGTACTTC
CDR3 protein: CASAPQYF

V gene: TRBV7-8
J gene: TRBJ2-7
clone size: NA
D gene: NA
CDR3 DNA: TGTGCCAGCCAAGTGAGAGCGACCATGTCCTACGAGCAGTACTTC
CDR3 protein: CASQVRATMSYEQYF

V gene: TRBV5-1
J gene: TRBJ2-3
clone size: NA
D gene: NA
CDR3 DNA: TGCGCCAGCAGCGCCTCCCCCGGATACAGCACAGATACGCAGTATTTT
CDR3 protein: CASSASPGYSTDTQYF

V gene: TRBV6-1
J gene: TRBJ2-5
clone size: NA
D gene: TRBD2
CDR3 DNA: TGTGCCAGCAGTCCAGCGGGAGGGCCGGAGACCCAGTACTTC
CDR3 protein: CASSPAGGPETQYF

V gene: TRBV5-1
J gene: TRBJ2-2
clone size: NA
D gene: TRBD2
CDR3 DNA: TGCGCCAGCAGCTTGGGGATAGCGGGAGAGATCGGGGAGCTGTTTTTT
CDR3 protein: CASSLGIAGEIGELFF

V gene: TRBV4-3
J gene: TRBJ1-5
clone size: NA
D gene: NA
CDR3 DNA: TGCGCCAGCAGCCAAGGAACTCATCAGCCCCAGCATTTT
CDR3 protein: CASSQGTHQPQHF

V gene: TRBV7-9
J gene: TRBJ2-7
clone size: few
D gene: NA
CDR3 DNA: TGTGCCAGCCAAACACGCCAAGGTAGCGAGCAGTACTTC
CDR3 protein: CASQTRQGSEQYF

V gene: TRBV14
J gene: TRBJ2-7
clone size: NA
D gene: NA
CDR3 DNA: TGTGCCAGCAGCGGTCCCTACGAGCAGTACTTC
CDR3 protein: CASSGPYEQYF

V gene: TRBV4-1
J gene: TRBJ1-3
clone size: few
D gene: TRBD1
CDR3 DNA: TGCGCCAGCAGCCAGCTGATGACAGGGGCTATCTCTGGAAACACCATATATTTT
CDR3 protein: CASSQLMTGAISGNTIYF

V gene: TRBV5-4
J gene: TRBJ2-2
clone size: NA
D gene: NA
CDR3 DNA: TGTGCCAGCAGCTTGGGCCTAGCCACCGGGGAGCTGTTTTTT
CDR3 protein: CASSLGLATGELFF

V gene: TRBV7-3
J gene: TRBJ2-1
clone size: NA
D gene: NA
CDR3 DNA: TGTGCCAGCAGCTTATCCTATGACAATGAGCAGTTCTTC
CDR3 protein: CASSLSYDNEQFF